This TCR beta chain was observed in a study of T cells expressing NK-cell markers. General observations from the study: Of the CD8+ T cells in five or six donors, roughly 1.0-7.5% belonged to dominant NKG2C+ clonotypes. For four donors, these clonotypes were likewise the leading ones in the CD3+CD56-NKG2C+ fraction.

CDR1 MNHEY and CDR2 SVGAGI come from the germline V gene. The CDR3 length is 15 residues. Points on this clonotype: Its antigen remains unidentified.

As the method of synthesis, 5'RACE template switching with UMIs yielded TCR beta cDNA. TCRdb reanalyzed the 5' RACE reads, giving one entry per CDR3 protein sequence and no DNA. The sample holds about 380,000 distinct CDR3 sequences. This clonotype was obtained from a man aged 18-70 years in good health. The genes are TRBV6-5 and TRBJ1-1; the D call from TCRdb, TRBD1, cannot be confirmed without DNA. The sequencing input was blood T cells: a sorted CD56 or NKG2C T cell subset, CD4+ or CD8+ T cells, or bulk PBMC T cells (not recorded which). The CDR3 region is CASSSTRTGVDEAFF.